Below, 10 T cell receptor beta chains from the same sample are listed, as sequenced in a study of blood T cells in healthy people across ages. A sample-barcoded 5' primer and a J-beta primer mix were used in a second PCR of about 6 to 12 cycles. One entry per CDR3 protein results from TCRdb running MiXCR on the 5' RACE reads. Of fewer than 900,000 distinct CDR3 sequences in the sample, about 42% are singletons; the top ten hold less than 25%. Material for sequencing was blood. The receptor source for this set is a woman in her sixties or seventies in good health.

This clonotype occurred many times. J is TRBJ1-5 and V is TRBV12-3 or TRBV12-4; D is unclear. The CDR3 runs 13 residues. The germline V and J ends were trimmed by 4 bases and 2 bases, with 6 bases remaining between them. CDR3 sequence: CASSYGGNQPQHF. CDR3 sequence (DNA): TGTGCCAGCAGTTATGGTGGCAATCAGCCCCAGCATTTT.

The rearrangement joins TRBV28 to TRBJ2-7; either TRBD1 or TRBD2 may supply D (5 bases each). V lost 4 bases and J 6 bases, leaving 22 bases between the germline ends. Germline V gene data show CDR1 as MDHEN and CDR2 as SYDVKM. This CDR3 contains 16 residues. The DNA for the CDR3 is TGTGCCAGCAGTTCTCCGGGACCCAGTCGCCGTCTCGAGCAGTACTTC. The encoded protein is CASSSPGPSRRLEQYF.

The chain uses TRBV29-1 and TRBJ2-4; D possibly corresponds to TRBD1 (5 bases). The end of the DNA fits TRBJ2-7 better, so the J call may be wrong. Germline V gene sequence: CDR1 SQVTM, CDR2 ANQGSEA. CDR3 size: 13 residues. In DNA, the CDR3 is TGCAGCGTTGAAGTTAACCCAGGGTACGAGCAGTACTTC. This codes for CSVEVNPGYEQYF.

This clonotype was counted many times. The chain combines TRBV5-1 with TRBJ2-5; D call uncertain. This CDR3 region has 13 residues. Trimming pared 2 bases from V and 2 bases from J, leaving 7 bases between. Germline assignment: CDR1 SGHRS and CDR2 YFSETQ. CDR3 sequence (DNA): TGCGCCAGCAGCTTAAGCCAGCAAGAGACCCAGTACTTC. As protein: CASSLSQQETQYF.

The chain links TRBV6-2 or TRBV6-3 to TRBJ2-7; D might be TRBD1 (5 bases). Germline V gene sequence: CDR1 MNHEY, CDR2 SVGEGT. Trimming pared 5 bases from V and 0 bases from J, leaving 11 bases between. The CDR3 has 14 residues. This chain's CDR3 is CASSLDSFSYEQYF. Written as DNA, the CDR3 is TGTGCCAGCAGTCTCGACAGTTTCTCCTACGAGCAGTACTTC.

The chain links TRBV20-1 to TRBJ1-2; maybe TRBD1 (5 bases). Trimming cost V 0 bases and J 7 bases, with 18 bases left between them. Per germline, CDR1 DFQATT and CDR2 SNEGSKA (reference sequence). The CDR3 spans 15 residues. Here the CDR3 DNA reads TGCAGTGCTAGAGATGGCGGAACAGGACGGGGTGGCTACACCTTC. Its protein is CSARDGGTGRGGYTF.

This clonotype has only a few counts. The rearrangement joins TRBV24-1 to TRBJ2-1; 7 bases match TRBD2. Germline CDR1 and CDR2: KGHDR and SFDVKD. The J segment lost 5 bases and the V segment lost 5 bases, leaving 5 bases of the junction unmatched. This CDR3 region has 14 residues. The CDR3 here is CATSVTGGDNEQFF. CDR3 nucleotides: TGTGCCACCAGTGTGACGGGGGGAGACAATGAGCAGTTCTTC.

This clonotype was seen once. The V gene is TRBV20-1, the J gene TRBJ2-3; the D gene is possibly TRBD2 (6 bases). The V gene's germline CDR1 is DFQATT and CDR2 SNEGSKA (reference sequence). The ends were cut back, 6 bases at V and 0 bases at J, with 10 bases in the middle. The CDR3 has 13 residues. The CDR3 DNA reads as TGCAGTGCGGCCGGGACTAGCACAGATACGCAGTATTTT. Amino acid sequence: CSAAGTSTDTQYF.

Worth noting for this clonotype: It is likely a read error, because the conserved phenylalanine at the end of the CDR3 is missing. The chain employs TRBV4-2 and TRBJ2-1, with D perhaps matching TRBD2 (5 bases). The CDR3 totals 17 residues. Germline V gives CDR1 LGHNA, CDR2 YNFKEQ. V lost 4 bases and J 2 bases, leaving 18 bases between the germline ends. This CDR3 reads CASSPTGLTGAYNEQFL. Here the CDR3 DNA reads TGTGCCAGCAGCCCCACCGGCCTTACCGGGGCCTACAATGAGCAGTTCTTA.

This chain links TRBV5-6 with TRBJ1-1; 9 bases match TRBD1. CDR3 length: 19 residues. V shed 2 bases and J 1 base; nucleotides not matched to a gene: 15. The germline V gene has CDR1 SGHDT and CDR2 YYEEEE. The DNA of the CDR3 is TGTGCCAGCAGCTTTCTATTACCGGGGACAGGGTTTGCGAACACTGAAGCTTTCTTT. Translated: CASSFLLPGTGFANTEAFF.